Listed below are T cell receptor beta chains from one sample, sequenced in a study of cytomegalovirus exposure and HLA in healthy donors. TCRdb's copy holds only in-frame clones and misses some; the assay was immunoSEQ multiplex PCR. This repertoire shows hundreds of thousands of clones, 82% found once; its top ten account for roughly 5.5%. Sample: PBMCs. Receptors originate from a middle-aged man in good health and CMV-seropositive. CDR3s include the opening cysteine and the closing phenylalanine or tryptophan. A D gene is named only where the DNA matches it firmly. Size is omitted from some rows. Given values are once, few, many or a class for expanded clones.

v_call	clone_size	j_call	d_call	cdr3_aa	cdr3_nt
TRBV6-6	NA	TRBJ2-4	NA	CASSYAGYPAKNIQYF	TGTGCCAGCAGTTACGCGGGTTATCCGGCCAAAAACATTCAGTACTTC
TRBV6-5	NA	TRBJ1-5	NA	CERQVSNQPQHF	TGTGAGCGACAGGTTAGCAATCAGCCCCAGCATTTT
TRBV7-9	NA	TRBJ2-4	NA	CASSLGGRGDIQYF	TGTGCCAGCAGCTTAGGTGGGAGGGGGGACATTCAGTACTTC
TRBV2	NA	TRBJ1-3	NA	CASSEIGLYSGNTIYF	TGTGCCAGCAGTGAAATCGGTCTTTACTCTGGAAACACCATATATTTT
TRBV5-6	NA	TRBJ2-2	TRBD1	CASSRQGVGTGELFF	TGTGCCAGCAGCCGACAGGGGGTGGGCACCGGGGAGCTGTTTTTT
TRBV6-6	once	TRBJ2-7	TRBD1	CASSRGQGAYEQYF	TGTGCCAGCAGCCGGGGACAGGGGGCCTACGAGCAGTACTTC
TRBV6-5	NA	TRBJ1-1	TRBD1	CASSYRQGASEAFF	TGTGCCAGCAGTTACAGGCAGGGGGCAAGTGAAGCTTTCTTT
TRBV10-1	NA	TRBJ1-5	NA	CASSDGNQPQHF	TGCGCCAGCAGTGACGGCAATCAGCCCCAGCATTTT
TRBV5-1	NA	TRBJ2-3	NA	CASSFRQLSSTDTQYF	TGCGCCAGCAGCTTCCGACAGCTTTCTAGCACAGATACGCAGTATTTT
TRBV2	NA	TRBJ1-1	NA	CASRAGGEGTEAFF	TGTGCCAGCAGGGCGGGGGGAGAAGGGACTGAAGCTTTCTTT
TRBV30	NA	TRBJ2-1	TRBD2	CAWRALAGRNEQFF	TGTGCCTGGAGGGCACTAGCGGGAAGAAATGAGCAGTTCTTC
TRBV19	NA	TRBJ2-1	TRBD1	CASKGQGFNEQFF	TGTGCCAGTAAGGGACAGGGCTTTAATGAGCAGTTCTTC
TRBV2	NA	TRBJ2-2	TRBD2	CASRGLAGGLGTGELFF	TGTGCCAGCAGGGGACTAGCGGGAGGCCTGGGCACCGGGGAGCTGTTTTTT
TRBV2	NA	TRBJ2-6	TRBD1	CASRKQGAANVLTF	TGTGCCAGCAGAAAGCAGGGGGCGGCCAACGTCCTGACTTTC
TRBV5-8	NA	TRBJ2-7	NA	CASSLTPGHPVSYEQYF	TGTGCCAGCAGTCTAACCCCCGGTCACCCCGTCTCCTACGAGCAGTACTTC
TRBV6-5	NA	TRBJ2-2	TRBD1	CASSYSRGHTGELFF	TGTGCCAGCAGTTACTCGAGGGGGCACACCGGGGAGCTGTTTTTT
TRBV19	NA	TRBJ1-1	NA	CASQTGVMAFF	TGTGCCAGTCAAACCGGTGTGATGGCTTTCTTT
TRBV2	NA	TRBJ1-5	TRBD1	CASSYLGTDNQPQHF	TGTGCCAGCAGTTACCTAGGGACAGACAATCAGCCCCAGCATTTT
TRBV7-2	NA	TRBJ2-4	TRBD1	CASSSSSGTGVNIQYF	TGTGCCAGCAGCTCATCTTCCGGGACAGGGGTAAACATTCAGTACTTC
TRBV18	NA	TRBJ1-1	TRBD1	CASSPPRGQGALGTEAFF	TGTGCCAGCTCACCACCGCGGGGACAGGGGGCTTTGGGAACTGAAGCTTTCTTT
TRBV11-2	NA	TRBJ1-4	NA	CASSSTGTPGGEKLFF	TGTGCCAGCAGCTCAACCGGGACACCGGGCGGTGAAAAACTGTTTTTT
TRBV4-1	many	TRBJ2-5	TRBD1	CASSQGGTGYQETQYF	TGCGCCAGCAGCCAAGGAGGGACAGGGTACCAAGAGACCCAGTACTTC
TRBV4-2	few	TRBJ2-7	TRBD2	CASSQTVGEDWEGSYEQYF	TGTGCCAGCAGCCAGACGGTTGGTGAAGACTGGGAGGGCTCCTACGAGCAGTACTTC
TRBV6-6	NA	TRBJ1-1	TRBD1	CASSSTGGAMNTEAFF	TGTGCCAGCAGTTCCACAGGGGGCGCGATGAACACTGAAGCTTTCTTT
TRBV2	few	TRBJ1-3	NA	CASNLGSTIYF	TGTGCCAGCAATTTGGGGAGCACCATATATTTT
TRBV9	NA	TRBJ1-4	NA	CASSVGQTNEKLFF	TGTGCCAGCAGCGTCGGACAGACTAATGAAAAACTGTTTTTT
TRBV27	once	TRBJ2-7	NA	CASSFWVGGLYEQYF	TGTGCCAGCAGTTTTTGGGTGGGGGGGCTCTACGAGCAGTACTTC
TRBV6-1	NA	TRBJ1-4	TRBD1	CASSDPGQENEKLFF	TGTGCCAGCAGTGACCCGGGACAGGAGAATGAAAAACTGTTTTTT
TRBV7-8	NA	TRBJ1-5	NA	CASSLTTGGIHQPQHF	TGTGCCAGCAGCTTAACTACAGGCGGAATCCATCAGCCCCAGCATTTT
TRBV7-9	NA	TRBJ2-2	TRBD2	CASSPRGESGELFF	TGTGCCAGCAGCCCCCGGGGGGAGAGCGGGGAGCTGTTTTTT
TRBV6-5	NA	TRBJ2-5	NA	CASSYHGLGETQYF	TGTGCCAGCAGTTACCATGGACTGGGGGAGACCCAGTACTTC
TRBV2	few	TRBJ2-5	NA	CASSEYVQGGETQYF	TGTGCCAGCAGTGAATATGTGCAGGGAGGAGAGACCCAGTACTTC
TRBV19	many	TRBJ1-2	NA	CASSIGLVSGDGYTF	TGTGCCAGTAGTATAGGATTGGTTTCGGGGGATGGCTACACCTTC
TRBV6-1	few	TRBJ2-2	NA	CASSSGTGELFF	TGTGCCAGCAGTTCAGGGACCGGGGAGCTGTTTTTT
TRBV6-5	NA	TRBJ2-1	TRBD2	CASSALAGAYNEQFF	TGTGCCAGCAGTGCCTTAGCGGGAGCGTACAATGAGCAGTTCTTC
TRBV28	NA	TRBJ2-7	TRBD1	CASSRNRDRAYEQYF	TGTGCCAGCAGTCGCAACCGGGACAGGGCCTACGAGCAGTACTTC
TRBV29-1	NA	TRBJ1-1	NA	CSVARVEGAFF	TGCAGCGTTGCTCGGGTGGAGGGAGCTTTCTTT
TRBV27	NA	TRBJ1-5	NA	CASSSYRGNQPQHF	TGTGCCAGCAGTTCTTATCGAGGCAATCAGCCCCAGCATTTT
TRBV27	NA	TRBJ2-7	NA	CASRPVLARGEQYF	TGTGCCAGCAGGCCAGTATTGGCAAGGGGGGAGCAGTACTTC
TRBV5-1	NA	TRBJ2-7	TRBD1	CASPRYRTGGSYEQYF	TGCGCCAGCCCCCGATATCGGACAGGGGGTTCCTACGAGCAGTACTTC
TRBV29-1	NA	TRBJ2-1	TRBD1	CSVGLQGAMGNEQFF	TGCAGCGTAGGCCTCCAGGGGGCAATGGGCAATGAGCAGTTCTTC
TRBV11-2	NA	TRBJ1-5	NA	CASSLGGGSAQHF	TGTGCCAGCAGCTTAGGGGGGGGATCAGCCCAGCATTTT
TRBV7-3	few	TRBJ2-1	NA	CASSRSPDPTYNEQFF	TGTGCCAGCAGCCGAAGCCCCGATCCAACCTACAATGAGCAGTTCTTC
TRBV6-1	NA	TRBJ2-3	TRBD2	CASSVKPGLAGPDTQYF	TGTGCCAGCAGTGTCAAGCCGGGACTAGCGGGACCAGATACGCAGTATTTT
TRBV5-1	NA	TRBJ2-1	TRBD2	CASSLAVAGPSEQFF	TGCGCCAGCAGCTTGGCGGTAGCGGGGCCATCCGAGCAGTTCTTC
TRBV11-3	NA	TRBJ1-1	TRBD1	CASSLDRQGRTEAFF	TGTGCCAGCAGCTTAGATCGACAGGGAAGGACTGAAGCTTTCTTT
TRBV9	once	TRBJ1-1	TRBD1	CASSADPGQGMNTEAFF	TGTGCCAGCAGCGCAGACCCGGGACAGGGAATGAACACTGAAGCTTTCTTT
TRBV27	NA	TRBJ2-1	TRBD2	CASSSTTGGNGNEQFF	TGTGCCAGCAGTTCCACGACGGGAGGGAATGGGAATGAGCAGTTCTTC
TRBV11-2	NA	TRBJ2-1	TRBD2	CASSLDKGAGGIKGQFF	TGTGCCAGCAGCTTAGATAAGGGAGCGGGGGGCATTAAGGGGCAGTTCTTC
TRBV19	NA	TRBJ1-5	NA	CASSVDSTNQPQHF	TGTGCCAGTAGTGTCGACTCGACCAATCAGCCCCAGCATTTT
TRBV29-1	NA	TRBJ1-1	NA	CSVRTEAEAFF	TGCAGCGTACGGACAGAGGCCGAAGCTTTCTTT
TRBV25-1	NA	TRBJ1-5	TRBD1	CASSGGQGSQPQHF	TGTGCCAGCAGTGGAGGACAGGGGTCTCAGCCCCAGCATTTT